Listed here are 2 T cell receptor beta chains from one sample, sequenced in a study of regulatory T cells in long-lasting Graves disease. Time point described: persistent/refractory GD, antithyroid drugs over 5 years with positive TRAb. Preparation of the TCR library used RNA extracted from PBMCs. Construction of the TCR beta libraries employed iRepertoire HTBI primers in conjunction with Arm-PCR of CDR3 regions. TCRdb re-called the multiplex PCR reads through MiXCR, storing one row per CDR3 protein. The table shows almost 350,000 distinct CDR3 sequences, with roughly a fifth occurring only once. The sample here was peripheral blood mononuclear cells (PBMCs), taken when the disease was refractory, from a patient treated with antithyroid drugs. These receptors were taken from a female donor with Graves disease.

Ten or more counts support this clonotype. The chain carries TRBV30 and TRBJ2-5, with a possible D match to TRBD1 (5 bases). V dropped 2 bases and J dropped 5 bases, with 9 bases sitting between them. Germline V gene sequence: CDR1 GTSNPN, CDR2 SVGIG (reference sequence). This CDR3 comprises 12 residues. The CDR3 nucleotides read TGTGCCTGGAGTCAGGGTAGGGAGACCCAGTACTTC. This codes for CAWSQGRETQYF.

This clonotype has ten or more counts. Germline and junction disagree at one end, which may indicate a read error. The CDR3 sequence is CATSRDQYTRNRPQHF. As DNA, the CDR3 is TGTGCCACCAGCAGAGATCAGTACACGCGCAATCGGCCCCAGCATTTT. The chain combines TRBV15 with TRBJ1-5, with unresolved D. The CDR3 length is 16 residues. The germline CDR1 and CDR2 sequences are LNHNV and YYDKDF (reference sequence).